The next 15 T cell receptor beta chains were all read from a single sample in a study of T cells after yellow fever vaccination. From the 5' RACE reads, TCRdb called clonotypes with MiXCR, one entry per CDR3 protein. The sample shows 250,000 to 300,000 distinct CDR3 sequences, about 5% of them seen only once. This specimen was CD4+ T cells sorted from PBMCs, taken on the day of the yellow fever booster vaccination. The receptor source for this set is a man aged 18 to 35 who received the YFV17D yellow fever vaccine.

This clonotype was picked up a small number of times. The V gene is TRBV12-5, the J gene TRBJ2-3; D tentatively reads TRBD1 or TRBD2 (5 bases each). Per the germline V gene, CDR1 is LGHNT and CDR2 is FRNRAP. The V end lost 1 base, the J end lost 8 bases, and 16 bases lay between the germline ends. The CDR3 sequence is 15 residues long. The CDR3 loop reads CASGLATGTRGTQYF. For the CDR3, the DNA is TGTGCTAGTGGTTTGGCAACGGGGACGAGGGGTACGCAGTATTTT.

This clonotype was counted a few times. The CDR3, as DNA: TGTGCCAGCAGCCCCACGAGGGGTGGAAACACCATATATTTT. Its translation: CASSPTRGGNTIYF. This chain joins TRBV5-4 and TRBJ1-3; D may be TRBD1 (5 bases). Trimming stripped 4 bases from V and 3 bases from J, with 11 bases between. The CDR3 runs 14 residues. Germline V gene lookup returns CDR1 SGHNT and CDR2 YYREEE (reference sequence).

Here the CDR3 DNA reads TGTGCCAGCTCAATAAGGGGCAGCTACAATGAGCAGTTCTTC. Translating it yields CASSIRGSYNEQFF. V usage is TRBV18 and J usage is TRBJ2-1; TRBD1 is a possible D gene (5 bases). Germline CDR1 reads KGHSH; CDR2 reads LQKENI. V dropped 5 bases and J dropped 3 bases, with 11 bases sitting between them. There are 14 residues in the CDR3.

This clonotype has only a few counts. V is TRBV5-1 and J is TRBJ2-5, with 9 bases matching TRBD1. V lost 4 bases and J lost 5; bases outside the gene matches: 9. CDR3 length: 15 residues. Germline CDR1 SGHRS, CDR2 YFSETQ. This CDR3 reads CASSDPRQGDETQYF. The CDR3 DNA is TGCGCCAGCAGCGACCCGCGACAGGGGGATGAGACCCAGTACTTC.

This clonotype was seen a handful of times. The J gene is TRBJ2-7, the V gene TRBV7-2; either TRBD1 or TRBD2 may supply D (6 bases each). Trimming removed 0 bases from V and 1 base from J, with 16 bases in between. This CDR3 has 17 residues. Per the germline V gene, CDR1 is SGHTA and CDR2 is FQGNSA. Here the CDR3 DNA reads TGTGCCAGCAGCTTAGCGGGCGGAGGGGGGAGGTCCTACGAGCAGTACTTC. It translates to CASSLAGGGGRSYEQYF.

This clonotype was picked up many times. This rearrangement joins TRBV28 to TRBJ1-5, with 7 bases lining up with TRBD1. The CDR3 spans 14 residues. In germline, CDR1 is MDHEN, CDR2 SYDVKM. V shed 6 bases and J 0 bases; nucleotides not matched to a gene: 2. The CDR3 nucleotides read TGTGCCAGCAGCCCAGGGGGTAGCAATCAGCCCCAGCATTTT. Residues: CASSPGGSNQPQHF.

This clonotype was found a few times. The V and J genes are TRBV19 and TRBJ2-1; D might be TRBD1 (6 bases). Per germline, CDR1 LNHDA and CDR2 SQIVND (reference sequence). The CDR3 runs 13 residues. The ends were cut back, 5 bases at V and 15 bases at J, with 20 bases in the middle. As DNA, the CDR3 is TGTGCCAGTAGTGAAGGCCGGGACACTCAGTGGTTCTTC. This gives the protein CASSEGRDTQWFF.

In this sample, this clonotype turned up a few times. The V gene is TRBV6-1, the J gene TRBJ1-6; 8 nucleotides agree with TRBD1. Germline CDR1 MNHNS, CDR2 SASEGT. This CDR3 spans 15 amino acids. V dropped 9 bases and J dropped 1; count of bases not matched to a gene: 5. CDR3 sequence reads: CASAGGLSYNSPLHF. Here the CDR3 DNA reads TGTGCCAGTGCAGGGGGCCTATCCTATAATTCACCCCTCCACTTT.

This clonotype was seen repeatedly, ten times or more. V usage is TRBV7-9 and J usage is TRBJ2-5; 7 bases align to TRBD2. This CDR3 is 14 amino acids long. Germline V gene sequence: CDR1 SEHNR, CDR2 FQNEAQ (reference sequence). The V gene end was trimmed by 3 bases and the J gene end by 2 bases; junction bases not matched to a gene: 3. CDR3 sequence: CASSFGGGQETQYF. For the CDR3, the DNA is TGTGCCAGCAGCTTCGGCGGGGGACAAGAGACCCAGTACTTC.

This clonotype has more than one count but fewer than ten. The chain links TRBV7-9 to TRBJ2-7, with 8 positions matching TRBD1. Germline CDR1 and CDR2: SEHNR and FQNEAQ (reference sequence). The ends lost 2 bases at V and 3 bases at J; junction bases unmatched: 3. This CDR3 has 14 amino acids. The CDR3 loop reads CASSLQGAVYEQYF. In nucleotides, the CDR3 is TGTGCCAGCAGCTTACAGGGGGCGGTCTACGAGCAGTACTTC.

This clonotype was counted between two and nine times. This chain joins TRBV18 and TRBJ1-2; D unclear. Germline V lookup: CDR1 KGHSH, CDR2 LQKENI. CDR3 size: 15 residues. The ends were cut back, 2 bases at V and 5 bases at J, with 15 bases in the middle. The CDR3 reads CASSPAAGSEYGYTF. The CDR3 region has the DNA TGTGCCAGCTCACCAGCGGCAGGATCTGAATATGGCTACACCTTC.

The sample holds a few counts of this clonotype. CDR3 nucleotide sequence: TGTGCCATCAGTGAGAGACGGCGGCTAAGCACAGATACGCAGTATTTT. Protein sequence: CAISERRRLSTDTQYF. The genes are TRBV10-3 and TRBJ2-3; D is unclear. CDR1 and CDR2 (germline): ENHRY, SYGVKD. This CDR3 comprises 16 residues. Trimming stripped 2 bases from V and 0 bases from J, with 12 bases between.

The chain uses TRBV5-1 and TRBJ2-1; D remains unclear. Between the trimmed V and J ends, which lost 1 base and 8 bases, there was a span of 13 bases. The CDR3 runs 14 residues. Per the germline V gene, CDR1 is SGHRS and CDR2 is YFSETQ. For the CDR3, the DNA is TGCGCCAGCAGCTTGTCGGCTAGATTTGATGAGCAGTTCTTC. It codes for CASSLSARFDEQFF.

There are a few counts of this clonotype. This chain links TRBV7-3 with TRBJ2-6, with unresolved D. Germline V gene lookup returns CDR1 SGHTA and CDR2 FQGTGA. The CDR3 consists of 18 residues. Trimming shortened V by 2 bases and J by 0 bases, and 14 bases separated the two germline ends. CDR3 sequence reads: CASSLPPGLGSGANVLTF. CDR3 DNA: TGTGCCAGCAGCTTACCCCCCGGGCTAGGCTCTGGGGCCAACGTCCTGACTTTC.

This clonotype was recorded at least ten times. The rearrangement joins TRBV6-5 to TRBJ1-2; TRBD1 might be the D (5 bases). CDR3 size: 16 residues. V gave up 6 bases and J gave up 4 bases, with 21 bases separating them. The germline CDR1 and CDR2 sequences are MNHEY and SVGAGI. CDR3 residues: CASRSLRVGVLYGYTF. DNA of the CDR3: TGTGCCAGCAGGAGTCTCAGGGTGGGGGTCCTCTATGGCTACACCTTC.